One and the same sample provided the 4 T cell receptor beta chains below, sequenced in a study of blood T cell repertoires in COVID-19. Profiling relied on immunoSEQ multiplex PCR, and the TCRdb table lists in-frame clones only, not all of them. This table has roughly 290,000 clones, around 89% appearing once. Sequenced material: peripheral blood. All receptors derive from a young man with acute or convalescent COVID-19.

The chain employs TRBV24-1 and TRBJ1-2; D unresolved. Germline-derived CDR1 and CDR2 are KGHDR and SFDVKD. Trimming left V 6 bases short and J 6 bases short, with 13 bases between. The CDR3 totals 13 residues. The CDR3 spells CATSSAGSDGYTF. In nucleotides, the CDR3 is TGTGCCACCAGTAGTGCAGGATCTGATGGCTACACCTTC.

The chain links TRBV28 to TRBJ1-5, with 8 bases matching TRBD1. Trimming removed 3 bases from V and 9 bases from J; junction bases left unmatched: 10. CDR1 is MDHEN, CDR2 SYDVKM, per germline. The CDR3 contains 15 residues. In DNA form, the CDR3 reads TGTGCCAGCAGTTTCTCGGACAGGGATACTCGGCCCCAGCATTTT. This translates into CASSFSDRDTRPQHF.

The rearrangement uses TRBV5-1 and TRBJ1-2, with D possibly TRBD1 on 5 matching bases. The germline V gene has CDR1 SGHRS and CDR2 YFSETQ. Trimming shortened V by 4 bases and J by 4 bases, and 17 bases separated the two germline ends. This CDR3 region has 15 residues. The DNA for the CDR3 is TGCGCCAGCAGCCTAGAAACGACAGAGCGCTATGGCTACACCTTC. Translating it yields CASSLETTERYGYTF.

V usage is TRBV19 and J usage is TRBJ2-5; D perhaps matches TRBD1 (6 bases). V was trimmed by 1 base and J by 5 bases, leaving 14 bases between them. This CDR3 is built from 15 residues. CDR1 is LNHDA and CDR2 is SQIVND in the germline V gene (reference sequence). This chain's CDR3 is CASSIGGGNEETQYF. CDR3 coding DNA: TGTGCCAGTAGTATAGGAGGGGGAAATGAGGAGACCCAGTACTTC.